These T cell receptor beta chains were read from a single sample in a study of T cell repertoires in cytomegalovirus infection. A single record per CDR3 protein comes from TCRdb applying MiXCR to the reads. The sample lists some 110,000 distinct CDR3 sequences; roughly 9.1% were seen once. These receptors have no identified antigens. Sequences were obtained from PBMCs, sequenced either directly or after in vitro stimulation (not recorded which). The receptors come from a human donor in good health (CMV status not recorded). Some clones in this sample may be carry-over from other donors' samples. Both conserved end residues are part of each CDR3. Rows give clone size only sometimes, using once, few, many, or a class for an expanded clone.

clone_size v_call cdr3_aa
. TRBV6-5 CAAGGNIQYF
many TRBV7-2 CASSRERGEAFF
. TRBV12-5 CASGLGGINTGELFF
many TRBV7-2 CASSLLISGTGGLPTADTQYF
few TRBV7-2 CASSGDREDQPQHF
many TRBV11-2 CASSRPGRVLAKNIQYF
many TRBV7-2 CASSLAGSGIYNEQFF
many TRBV10-3 CAISDTRGNQPQHF
many TRBV11-3 CASSLGSLALSSTDTQYF
. TRBV6-2/TRBV6-3 CASSRDISGRKEAEQFF
many TRBV5-1 CASSSYGGAGQPQHF
. TRBV7-2 CASRPGGGDEKLFF
many TRBV7-2 CASNVRGFPDTQYF
few TRBV9 CASSPRTAAIGYTF
. TRBV25-1 CASSGRTVPSNQPQHF